This T cell receptor beta chain was profiled in a study of T cell changes during pregnancy in multiple sclerosis. Assay used: immunoSEQ multiplex PCR; TCRdb lists only in-frame clones, some missing. The data contain tens of thousands of clones, roughly nine tenths of them singletons. V was shortened by 3 bases and J by 6 bases, with 12 bases between the two germline ends. Looked up from germline, CDR1 is SNHLY and CDR2 is FYNNEI. The CDR3 is made up of 14 amino acids. This sequence was found in a female donor with multiple sclerosis, enrolled in a pregnancy study. This chain joins TRBV2 and TRBJ1-5; perhaps TRBD1 as D (5 bases). The source material was CD4+ T cells from peripheral blood mononuclear cells, sampled after pregnancy. Written as DNA, the CDR3 is TGTGCCAGCAGTGAGAGGACACAGAGTCAGCCCCAGCATTTT. Amino acid sequence: CASSERTQSQPQHF.